Each of the 17 T cell receptor beta chains below was sequenced from the same sample in a study of cytomegalovirus exposure and HLA in healthy donors. The PCR contained 60 Vbeta and 13 Jbeta primers. The table came from immunoSEQ multiplex PCR; TCRdb's copy has only in-frame clones and leaves some out. The profile shows about 150,000 clones, approximately 81% of them singletons. Sequences were obtained from PBMCs. The receptors were gathered from a man aged 25 to 40 in good health and CMV-seropositive.

The chain couples TRBV5-1 to TRBJ2-1; TRBD2 matches 10 bases. Trimming removed 4 bases from V and 15 bases from J; junction bases left unmatched: 10. The CDR3 runs to 13 residues. Germline CDR1 reads SGHRS; CDR2 reads YFSETQ. DNA of the CDR3: TGCGCCAGCAGCGTTTTACTAGCGGGATCCCTGTTCTTC. Translation gives CASSVLLAGSLFF.

The CDR3: CASSQAGIYEQYV. The CDR3 DNA reads TGTGCCAGCAGCCAAGCAGGGATCTACGAGCAGTACGTC. The V and J genes are TRBV11-3 and TRBJ2-7, with D possibly being TRBD1 (5 bases). The CDR3 runs 13 residues. Germline V gives CDR1 SGHNT, CDR2 YENEEA. Trimming pared 5 bases from V and 3 bases from J, leaving 11 bases between.

For this clone: One junction end does not reproduce the germline sequence, and a read error may be involved. The chain links TRBV7-9 to TRBJ2-4; the D gene is possibly TRBD2 (5 bases). Germline CDR1 SEHNR, CDR2 FQNEAQ (reference sequence). There are 15 residues in the CDR3. The CDR3 region is CSSSLASGNGNIQYF. The DNA of the CDR3 is TGTTCCAGCAGCTTAGCATCCGGGAATGGAAACATTCAGTACTTC.

This clone occurred once. The CDR3 region has the DNA TGTGCCAGCAGCTTAGCCCGTAGCACAGATACGCAGTATTTT. Protein: CASSLARSTDTQYF. The chain carries TRBV11-3 and TRBJ2-3; no clear D gene. The CDR3 is 14 amino acids. Trimming removed 1 base from V and 0 bases from J, with 5 bases in between. In germline, CDR1 is SGHNT, CDR2 YENEEA.

The V and J genes are TRBV7-9 and TRBJ2-3; TRBD1 might be the D (5 bases). Germline values: CDR1 SEHNR, CDR2 FQNEAQ (reference sequence). The ends were cut back, 2 bases at V and 9 bases at J, with 9 bases in the middle. The CDR3 is made up of 12 amino acids. DNA of the CDR3: TGTGCCAGCAGCTTAATAGGGGTGACGCAGTATTTT. This encodes CASSLIGVTQYF.

This clone was seen more than once but under ten times. The chain combines TRBV10-2 with TRBJ1-1, with 7 nucleotides matching TRBD1. CDR3 length: 14 residues. CDR1 is WSHSY, CDR2 SAAADI, per germline. V was pared by 4 bases and J by 8 bases, with 10 bases of the junction left unmatched. The CDR3 is CASSGKGTDVEAFF. The DNA of the CDR3 is TGCGCCAGCAGTGGTAAAGGGACAGATGTCGAAGCTTTCTTT.

This clone was found a few times. The chain has TRBV28 and TRBJ2-4; possible D gene TRBD2, 5 bases. V was cut by 4 bases and J by 4 bases, with 11 bases left in between. The germline V gene has CDR1 MDHEN and CDR2 SYDVKM. The CDR3 has 14 residues. The CDR3 sequence is CASSSWTEKNIQYF. CDR3 in DNA: TGTGCCAGCAGTTCTTGGACTGAGAAAAACATTCAGTACTTC.

The chain links TRBV7-2 to TRBJ2-5; no clear D gene. The CDR3 runs to 14 residues. Germline CDR1 reads SGHTA; CDR2 reads FQGNSA. Trimming took 0 bases from V and 2 from J, leaving 7 bases between them. CDR3 loop: CASSLAGQQETQYF. CDR3 coding DNA: TGTGCCAGCAGCTTAGCGGGCCAACAAGAGACCCAGTACTTC.

V and J are TRBV7-9 and TRBJ2-2; D is perhaps TRBD2 (6 bases). CDR1 and CDR2 from the germline V gene are SEHNR and FQNEAQ (reference sequence). Trimming removed 5 bases from V and 3 bases from J, with 25 bases in between. The CDR3 contains 19 residues. CDR3 sequence: CASSLNSWGGASYTGELFF. The CDR3 DNA reads TGTGCCAGCAGCCTTAATTCGTGGGGCGGGGCGAGCTACACCGGGGAGCTGTTTTTT.

The V gene is TRBV4-2, the J gene TRBJ1-2; no clear D gene. CDR3 size: 15 residues. The V and J ends lost 1 base and 5 bases respectively, with 14 bases between them. Germline V gene sequence: CDR1 LGHNA, CDR2 YNFKEQ. This chain's CDR3 is CASSQVDYTEYGYTF. CDR3 coding DNA: TGTGCCAGCAGCCAAGTTGACTACACGGAGTATGGCTACACCTTC.

This chain connects TRBV7-9 to TRBJ2-1, with D possibly being TRBD1 (6 bases). Trimming took 5 bases from V and 7 from J, leaving 9 bases between them. This CDR3 is 12 amino acids long. The germline gives CDR1 SEHNR, CDR2 FQNEAQ (reference sequence). The DNA for the CDR3 is TGTGCCAGCAGCCCACAGGGTAATGAGCAGTTCTTC. Translation: CASSPQGNEQFF.

The CDR3 loop is CSVLVQSNTEAFF. The CDR3 nucleotides read TGCAGCGTTCTAGTGCAGTCGAACACTGAAGCTTTCTTT. The gene calls are TRBV29-1 and TRBJ1-1; the D is unclear. The CDR3 runs 13 residues. CDR1 SQVTM and CDR2 ANQGSEA come from the germline V gene. V was clipped by 5 bases and J by 1 base, with 11 bases between them.

This chain connects TRBV6-5 to TRBJ1-6; no reliable D call. CDR1 MNHEY and CDR2 SVGAGI come from the germline V gene. V lost 3 bases and J lost 8, with 11 bases in between. The CDR3 sequence is 14 residues long. The CDR3 spells CASSYEVVDSPLHF. For the CDR3, the DNA is TGTGCCAGCAGTTATGAGGTTGTGGATTCACCCCTCCACTTT.

To note about this clone: Additional DNA sequences in this sample encode the identical CDR3. The chain joins TRBV5-1 to TRBJ1-1, with 8 bases matching TRBD1. The CDR3 covers 13 residues. V trimming: 1 base; J trimming: 11 bases; junction bases outside the gene matches: 7. Germline loops: CDR1 SGHRS, CDR2 YFSETQ. CDR3 residues: CASSLPGQGDAFF. In nucleotides, the CDR3 is TGCGCCAGCAGCTTGCCAGGACAGGGTGACGCTTTCTTT.

The chain couples TRBV29-1 to TRBJ2-2; TRBD2 matches 7 bases. The CDR3 has 11 amino acids. Looked up from germline, CDR1 is SQVTM and CDR2 is ANQGSEA. V shed 4 bases and J 7 bases; nucleotides not matched to a gene: 0. Written as DNA, the CDR3 is TGCAGCGTTGGGGAGGGCGGGGAGCTGTTTTTT. Its protein product is CSVGEGGELFF.

This clone was seen more than once but under ten times. The genes are TRBV2 and TRBJ2-1; 8 positions agree with TRBD2. CDR3 length equals 14 residues. V shed 4 bases, J shed 6 bases, and the junction held 5 bases outside the gene matches. From germline, CDR1 is SNHLY and CDR2 FYNNEI. CDR3: CASSVRLASNEQFF. The CDR3, as DNA: TGTGCCAGCAGTGTGCGACTAGCGTCCAATGAGCAGTTCTTC.

V and J are TRBV7-3 and TRBJ1-6; 10 nucleotides match TRBD1. Trimming took 3 bases from V and 8 from J; bases not matched to a gene: 4. The CDR3 loop spans 15 amino acids. In germline, CDR1 is SGHTA, CDR2 FQGTGA. Here the CDR3 reads CASSFSGTGDSPLHF. In nucleotides, the CDR3 is TGTGCCAGCAGCTTCTCTGGGACAGGGGATTCACCCCTCCACTTT.